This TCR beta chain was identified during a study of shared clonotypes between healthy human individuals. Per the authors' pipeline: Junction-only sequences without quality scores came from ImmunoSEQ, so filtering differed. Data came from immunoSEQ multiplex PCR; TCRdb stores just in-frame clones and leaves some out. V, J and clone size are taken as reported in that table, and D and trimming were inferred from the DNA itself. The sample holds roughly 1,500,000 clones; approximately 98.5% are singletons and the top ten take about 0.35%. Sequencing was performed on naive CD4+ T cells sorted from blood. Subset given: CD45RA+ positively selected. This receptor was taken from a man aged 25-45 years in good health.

CDR3 in amino acids: CSAKQTSGTYNEQFF. The CDR3 nucleotides read TGCAGCGCCAAGCAAACTAGCGGGACTTACAATGAGCAGTTCTTC. V usage is TRBV29-1 and J usage is TRBJ2-1; 10 bases agree with TRBD2. Germline trimming cut 7 bases from V and 4 bases from J; bases unmatched to any gene: 10. CDR1 is SQVTM, CDR2 ANQGSEA, per germline. This CDR3 has 15 residues.